This T cell receptor (beta chain) was retrieved from a study of T cell clonotyping in hematopoietic cell transplantation. The study's findings and limits: After transplant, recipient diversity fell while pathologically expanded clonotypes grew through day 180. No sorting was done, leaving CD4 and CD8 contributions mixed. Broader posttransplant TCR repertoire diversity was predicted by graft donor and pretransplant recipient Inverse Simpson Index values.

Clones were sequenced by immunoSEQ multiplex PCR, and TCRdb holds only the in-frame ones, with some missing. This table has about 44,000 clones, roughly 92% appearing once. This CDR3 has 15 amino acids. Unmatched junction bases numbered 9, after V lost 4 bases and J lost 9 bases. CDR1 is LNHDA and CDR2 is SQIVND in the germline V gene (reference sequence). Worth noting for this clone: The antigen is not known.

This sequence joins TRBV19 and TRBJ1-6; 7 bases are a match to TRBD1. This sequence originates from a woman in her forties or fifties in good health. Some clones in this sample may be carry-over from other donors' samples. The sequencing sample was made of peripheral blood mononuclear cells. The CDR3 protein is CASSTMTGIGSPLHF. As DNA, the CDR3 is TGTGCCAGTAGTACCATGACAGGGATCGGTTCACCCCTCCACTTT.